Sequencing of this T cell receptor beta chain was carried out in a study of T cells in Graves' hyperthyroidism and ophthalmopathy. The CDR3 regions of TCR beta were amplified from RNA transcripts. HTBI primers were employed in a first-round RT-PCR of the TCR CDR3. MiXCR, applied by TCRdb to the multiplex PCR reads, yields one record per CDR3 protein. The sample contains about 380,000 distinct CDR3 sequences, 14% of which appear only once. The CDR3 runs 12 residues. The germline CDR1 and CDR2 sequences are LNHDA and SQIVND (reference sequence). Trimming left V 9 bases short and J 2 bases short, with 10 bases between. At least ten counts were recorded for this clonotype.

The receptor was isolated from a woman in her sixties or seventies with Graves' hyperthyroidism. Sequenced material: blood. This rearrangement joins TRBV19 to TRBJ1-2, with D hard to call. The CDR3 reads CASSPRNYGYTF. The CDR3 region has the DNA TGTGCCAGCAGTCCAAGAAACTATGGCTACACCTTC.